This T cell receptor (beta chain) was obtained from a study of graft-versus-host responses after intestinal transplantation. The overall study: The whole recipient group had anti-thymocyte globulin induction followed by tacrolimus and steroids for roughly three years.

Tissue processing of the graft released intraepithelial and lamina propria lymphocytes from it. This clone was seen only a few times. This table comes from immunoSEQ multiplex PCR, and its TCRdb copy is limited to in-frame clones, with some not included. The repertoire holds 5,000 to 6,000 clones, with 69% as singletons. J was trimmed by 12 bases and V by 5 bases; bases with no gene match: 7. Per germline, CDR1 SGHTA and CDR2 FQGTGA. The length of the CDR3 is 14 residues. The chain is built from TRBV7-3 and TRBJ2-1; 13 bases match TRBD2. This receptor was taken from a human patient who received an intestinal transplant, so some T cells may come from the graft donor. The source material was ileum tissue, sampled around 290 days after intestinal transplant. Here the CDR3 reads CASSPRTSGSAQFF. CDR3 DNA: TGTGCCAGCAGCCCTAGGACTAGCGGGAGTGCGCAGTTCTTC.